The entry that follows covers one T cell receptor beta chain sequence. Its antigen is unidentified. The junction shows a germline mismatch at one end, possibly a read error. The data belong to a study of shared clonotypes between healthy human individuals. Background on the study: CD4 naive cells filled three plates per donor, CD4 memory three, CD8 naive two and CD8 memory one.

Whole-study findings and limits: Expectations were that clonotype sharing among donors would be affected by sequencing depth.

The germline CDR1 and CDR2 sequences are SGHTA and FQGNSA. This CDR3 has 15 amino acids. In the sorted-subset replicate PCRs, approximately 200 ng DNA, tens of thousands of T cell genomes, was used. Repertoires were generated with immunoSEQ multiplex PCR, while TCRdb's copy carries only in-frame clones and drops some. The data show 1,400,000 or so clones, roughly 98.5% seen once. Donors were Caucasian adults residing in Nashville, Tennessee, USA. The chain joins TRBV7-2 to TRBJ2-1, with TRBD2 matching over 10 bases. The TCR was taken from a man aged 25 to 45 in good health. Sequencing was done on a sample of naive CD4+ T cells sorted from blood. Subset specified: CD45RA+ positively selected. CDR3 amino acids: CASSLAGALYNEQFF. The DNA for the CDR3 is TGTGCCAGCAGCCTAGCGGGAGCTCTCTACAATGAGCAGTTCTTC. The variable domain in full, with the rest retrieved from reference TRBV7-2 and TRBJ2-1, is GAGVSQSPSNKVTEKGKDVELRCDPISGHTALYWYRQSLGQGLEFLIYFQGNSAPDKSGLPSDRFSAERTGGSVSTLTIQRTQQEDSAVYLCASSLAGALYNEQFFGPGTRLTVL.